This T cell receptor (beta chain) originates from a study of blood T cell repertoires in COVID-19. Whole-study context: The study drew acute and convalescent COVID-19 samples from the United States, Italy and Spain. The cDNA or gDNA used as material had been derived from T cells, B-cell-depleted T cells, or PBMCs.

In the original analysis: Nucleated cell number was recorded as an estimate derived from reference gene primer amplification. The data were produced by immunoSEQ multiplex PCR, yet TCRdb's version contains in-frame clones alone and is incomplete. V and J calls and clone size are as listed in that table; D and trimming were resolved from the DNA. Here the sample spans almost 200,000 clones, roughly nine tenths being singletons. CDR1 is SGHTA and CDR2 is FQGNSA in the germline V gene. The CDR3 is made up of 13 amino acids. Trimming took off 0 bases at V and 6 bases at J, with 6 bases between the two ends.

The TCR sequence derives from a woman in her 70s with acute or convalescent COVID-19. This chain uses TRBV7-2 with TRBJ2-1, with TRBD1 as a possible D gene (6 bases). The sample taken for sequencing was peripheral blood. CDR3 protein: CASSLAGANEQFF. In nucleotides, the CDR3 is TGTGCCAGCAGCTTAGCGGGGGCCAATGAGCAGTTCTTC.